One and the same sample provided the 31 T cell receptor beta chains below, sequenced in a study of T cell responses to AZD1222 COVID-19 vaccine. Using immunoSEQ multiplex PCR, the repertoire was profiled, and TCRdb retains in-frame clones only, with some absent. The sample contains over 100,000 clones, roughly nine tenths of which appear only once. The sequenced sample was peripheral blood, obtained on day 0 of AZD1222 vaccination. The receptors here all came from an adult in good health.

This chain links TRBV7-3 with TRBJ2-2; D not certain. The CDR3 has 15 residues. V lost 0 bases, J lost 5 bases, and 10 bases lay in between. Germline CDR1 SGHTA, CDR2 FQGTGA. The CDR3 reads CASSLTRESTGELFF. The CDR3 DNA follows: TGTGCCAGCAGCTTAACCCGAGAGTCAACCGGGGAGCTGTTTTTT.

To note about this clone: The sample contains more than one DNA sequence encoding this CDR3. The chain recombines TRBV6-1 with TRBJ1-5, with 7 nucleotides matching TRBD1. The CDR3 has 15 amino acids. After removal of 1 base from V and 3 bases from J, the junction contained 3 bases not matched to a gene. The V gene's germline CDR1 is MNHNS and CDR2 SASEGT. CDR3: CASSEGRGINQPQHF. The CDR3 DNA sequence: TGTGCCAGCAGTGAAGGCAGGGGGATCAATCAGCCCCAGCATTTT.

V gene TRBV11-1 combines with J gene TRBJ2-1, with no clear D. With 5 bases removed from V and 7 bases from J, the gap between germline ends came to 21 bases. The CDR3 extends over 16 amino acids. The germline V gene encodes CDR1 SGHAT and CDR2 FQDESV (reference sequence). In DNA, the CDR3 is TGTGCCAGCAGCCAACTTCACCCCGGCGTCTCTAATGAGCAGTTCTTC. Translation gives CASSQLHPGVSNEQFF.

The rearrangement uses TRBV18 and TRBJ1-5, with D hard to call. Trimming left V 3 bases short and J 6 bases short, with 18 bases between. Looked up from germline, CDR1 is KGHSH and CDR2 is LQKENI. The length of the CDR3 is 16 residues. The CDR3, as DNA: TGTGCCAGCTCACCCTCTAAGGTCCAATCGGCTCAGCCCCAGCATTTT. Its protein is CASSPSKVQSAQPQHF.

The CDR3 here is CAWTRVGSPLHF. DNA for the CDR3: TGTGCCTGGACCAGGGTGGGATCACCCCTCCACTTT. The chain uses TRBV30 and TRBJ1-6; tentatively, D is TRBD1 (5 bases). Germline V gene data show CDR1 as GTSNPN and CDR2 as SVGIG (reference sequence). The CDR3 spans 12 residues. V lost 4 bases, J lost 10 bases, and 11 bases lay in between.

The J gene is TRBJ2-1, the V gene TRBV7-9, with TRBD2 identical over 9 bases. The CDR3 spans 15 residues. V gave up 1 base and J gave up 9 bases; unmatched junction bases: 7. Germline V gene sequence: CDR1 SEHNR, CDR2 FQNEAQ (reference sequence). The chain's CDR3 is CASSLVSSGVSEQFF. CDR3 coding DNA: TGTGCCAGCAGCTTAGTTTCTAGCGGGGTGAGTGAGCAGTTCTTC.

The chain uses TRBV6-1 and TRBJ1-1; 7 nucleotides align to TRBD1. The CDR3 sequence is 17 residues long. CDR1 is MNHNS, CDR2 SASEGT, per germline. After removal of 2 bases from V and 2 bases from J, the junction contained 11 bases not matched to a gene. The CDR3 spells CASSEKRTRGGNTEAFF. CDR3 coding DNA: TGTGCCAGCAGTGAAAAAAGGACCAGGGGGGGAAACACTGAAGCTTTCTTT.

CDR3 DNA: TGTGCCAGCAGCCAATCTGGGAGGAGTTTCTACGAGCAGTACTTC. Translated, it gives CASSQSGRSFYEQYF. The V gene is TRBV14, the J gene TRBJ2-7, with D perhaps matching TRBD2 (6 bases). This CDR3 is 15 amino acids long. Germline CDR1 and CDR2: SGHDN and FVKESK. Trimming took off 2 bases at V and 3 bases at J, with 14 bases between the two ends.

The rearrangement uses TRBV7-9 and TRBJ2-2, with a possible D match to TRBD2 (5 bases). V dropped 5 bases and J dropped 1 base, with 14 bases sitting between them. CDR1 and CDR2 (germline): SEHNR, FQNEAQ (reference sequence). This CDR3 comprises 16 residues. CDR3 in amino acids: CASSLDHAGNTGELFF. In DNA, the CDR3 is TGTGCCAGCAGCCTCGACCACGCGGGGAACACCGGGGAGCTGTTTTTT. Filled out from reference TRBV7-9 and TRBJ2-2, the complete variable domain reads DTGVSQNPRHKITKRGQNVTFRCDPISEHNRLYWYRQTLGQGPEFLTYFQNEAQLEKSRLLSDRFSAERPKGSFSTLEIQRTEQGDSAMYLCASSLDHAGNTGELFFGEGSRLTVL.

This clone came up once. The gene calls are TRBV19 and TRBJ2-1; the match to TRBD2 covers 13 bases. This CDR3 region has 13 residues. Germline lookup yields CDR1 LNHDA and CDR2 SQIVND (reference sequence). After removal of 7 bases from V and 7 bases from J, the junction contained 1 base not matched to a gene. The CDR3 bases are TGTGCCAGTAAACTAGCGGGGGGGAATGAGCAGTTCTTC. This translates into CASKLAGGNEQFF. The full variable domain, rest sourced from reference TRBV19 and TRBJ2-1, is DGGITQSPKYLFRKEGQNVTLSCEQNLNHDAMYWYRQDPGQGLRLIYYSQIVNDFQKGDIAEGYSVSREKKESFPLTVTSAQKNPTAFYLCASKLAGGNEQFFGPGTRLTVL.

The chain combines TRBV27 with TRBJ2-7, with 9 positions matching TRBD1. The V segment lost 3 bases and the J segment 3 bases; nucleotides outside the gene matches: 3. Germline CDR1 is MNHEY and CDR2 is SMNVEV (reference sequence). This CDR3 has 14 amino acids. As DNA, the CDR3 is TGTGCCAGCAGTTTGCGGGACAGGGTCTACGAGCAGTACTTC. This codes for CASSLRDRVYEQYF.

The CDR3 DNA reads as TGTGCCAGCAGGGTGAGCTCCTATAATTCACCCCTCCACTTT. It encodes CASRVSSYNSPLHF. The rearrangement joins TRBV14 to TRBJ1-6; D ambiguous. Trimming took 6 bases from V and 0 from J, leaving 6 bases between them. In germline, CDR1 is SGHDN, CDR2 FVKESK. CDR3 length: 14 residues.

The CDR3 loop reads CASSLAWGEQYF. CDR3 DNA: TGTGCCAGCAGCTTAGCGTGGGGGGAGCAGTACTTC. The chain couples TRBV7-9 to TRBJ2-7, with D tentatively TRBD1 or TRBD2 (5 bases each). V lost 0 bases, J lost 7 bases, and 7 bases lay in between. The CDR3 loop spans 12 amino acids. Germline V gene lookup returns CDR1 SEHNR and CDR2 FQNEAQ (reference sequence).

The chain has TRBV5-1 and TRBJ2-5; TRBD1 aligns across 10 bases. V lost 3 bases and J lost 0; bases outside the gene matches: 5. The CDR3 loop spans 16 amino acids. Germline V gene data show CDR1 as SGHRS and CDR2 as YFSETQ. The CDR3 DNA reads as TGCGCCAGCAGCTGGAGGACAGGGGGAAACCAAGAGACCCAGTACTTC. Translating gives CASSWRTGGNQETQYF.

The chain is built from TRBV7-6 and TRBJ1-6; the D gene is possibly TRBD1 (5 bases). The CDR3 runs to 16 residues. V lost 5 bases, J lost 0 bases, and 11 bases lay in between. Germline loops: CDR1 SGHVS, CDR2 FNYEAQ. DNA for the CDR3: TGTGCCAGCAGCCCCCGGGGCAGCTCCTATAATTCACCCCTCCACTTT. Its protein is CASSPRGSSYNSPLHF.

The V call is TRBV7-2, the J call TRBJ2-3; D not certain. The CDR3 has 14 residues. With 5 bases removed from V and 4 bases from J, the gap between germline ends came to 13 bases. The germline V gene encodes CDR1 SGHTA and CDR2 FQGNSA. The CDR3 spells CASSLGRRPDTQYF. The CDR3 DNA reads TGTGCCAGCAGCCTGGGTAGGAGACCAGATACGCAGTATTTT.

The chain combines TRBV11-3 with TRBJ2-7; 7 bases are a match to TRBD1. The CDR3 extends over 13 amino acids. Germline assignment: CDR1 SGHNT and CDR2 YENEEA. V lost 5 bases to trimming and J lost 3 bases; unmatched junction nucleotides: 4. The CDR3 loop is CASSPDRNYEQYF. As DNA, the CDR3 is TGTGCCAGCAGCCCGGACAGGAACTACGAGCAGTACTTC.

The chain links TRBV4-3 to TRBJ2-2; D is perhaps TRBD2 (5 bases). The CDR3 is made up of 14 amino acids. Trimming shortened V by 0 bases and J by 5 bases, and 7 bases separated the two germline ends. Germline lookup yields CDR1 LGHNA and CDR2 YSLEER. CDR3: CASSQDPGTGELFF. Here the CDR3 DNA reads TGCGCCAGCAGCCAAGATCCGGGGACCGGGGAGCTGTTTTTT.

The chain employs TRBV12-3 or TRBV12-4 and TRBJ1-1; TRBD1 might be the D (5 bases). Trimming stripped 7 bases from V and 0 bases from J, with 9 bases between. The CDR3 length is 13 residues. In DNA, the CDR3 is TGTGCCAGCACGGCACAGGTGAACACTGAAGCTTTCTTT. Translated: CASTAQVNTEAFF.

This chain connects TRBV2 to TRBJ1-5; D remains ambiguous. The CDR3 extends over 15 amino acids. Looked up from germline, CDR1 is SNHLY and CDR2 is FYNNEI. The germline V and J ends were trimmed by 6 bases and 4 bases, with 16 bases remaining between them. In DNA form, the CDR3 reads TGTGCCAGCAGATACCTTGATGGTCAAAATCAGCCCCAGCATTTT. Residues: CASRYLDGQNQPQHF.

This chain links TRBV5-4 with TRBJ2-2, with 7 bases matching TRBD1. With 4 bases clipped from V and 6 bases from J, the junction kept 6 bases outside the gene matches. CDR3 length: 14 residues. Germline V lookup: CDR1 SGHNT, CDR2 YYREEE (reference sequence). The DNA for the CDR3 is TGTGCCAGCAGCCCACAAGACAGGGCCGGGGAGCTGTTTTTT. Translated, it gives CASSPQDRAGELFF. The complete variable domain, with remaining parts taken from reference TRBV5-4 and TRBJ2-2, reads ETGVTQSPTHLIKTRGQQVTLRCSSQSGHNTVSWYQQALGQGPQFIFQYYREEENGRGNFPPRFSGLQFPNYSSELNVNALELDDSALYLCASSPQDRAGELFFGEGSRLTVL.

This sequence joins TRBV7-8 and TRBJ1-1, with D possibly TRBD1 on 5 matching bases. Germline V gene sequence: CDR1 SGHVS, CDR2 FQNEAQ. V lost 1 base and J 5 bases, leaving 14 bases between the germline ends. CDR3 size: 15 residues. The CDR3 nucleotides are TGTGCCAGCAGCTTAGGGGACGGGGGATTGACTGAAGCTTTCTTT. Its protein is CASSLGDGGLTEAFF.

The rearrangement links TRBV6-6 to TRBJ2-7; 10 bases match TRBD1. Germline V gene lookup returns CDR1 MNHNY and CDR2 SVGAGI (reference sequence). The CDR3 loop spans 15 amino acids. J was trimmed by 6 bases and V by 5 bases; bases with no gene match: 10. The CDR3 spells CASSPETGGGGEQYF. CDR3 DNA sequence: TGTGCCAGCAGTCCGGAGACAGGGGGCGGGGGCGAGCAGTACTTC.

This chain uses TRBV19 with TRBJ2-7; either TRBD1 or TRBD2 may supply D (5 bases each). The CDR3 spans 15 residues. V gave up 4 bases and J gave up 1 base, with 14 bases separating them. Looked up from germline, CDR1 is LNHDA and CDR2 is SQIVND (reference sequence). Written as DNA, the CDR3 is TGTGCCAGTAGTAAAGTTTCGGGGCTGTCCTACGAGCAGTACTTC. The encoded protein is CASSKVSGLSYEQYF.

V and J are TRBV27 and TRBJ1-2; D may be TRBD1 (5 bases). Trimming stripped 2 bases from V and 4 bases from J, with 8 bases between. CDR1 is MNHEY and CDR2 is SMNVEV in the germline V gene (reference sequence). This CDR3 has 13 amino acids. This chain's CDR3 is CASSLGGVYGYTF. The CDR3 DNA reads as TGTGCCAGCAGTTTAGGAGGGGTCTATGGCTACACCTTC.

This chain connects TRBV18 to TRBJ1-5, with 8 bases that match TRBD1. This CDR3 region has 15 residues. J was trimmed by 4 bases and V by 3 bases; bases with no gene match: 5. CDR1 is KGHSH and CDR2 is LQKENI in the germline V gene. The CDR3 protein is CASSPGTGPNQPQHF. CDR3 coding DNA: TGTGCCAGCTCACCTGGGACAGGACCTAATCAGCCCCAGCATTTT.

The chain couples TRBV4-2 to TRBJ2-3; TRBD2 agrees at 11 bases. The CDR3 is 16 residues long. Per the germline V gene, CDR1 is LGHNA and CDR2 is YNFKEQ. Trimming cost V 7 bases and J 0 bases; bases outside gene matches: 6. For the CDR3, the DNA is TGTGCCAGCACCCCGGGACTAGCGGCTAGCACAGATACGCAGTATTTT. This codes for CASTPGLAASTDTQYF.

The chain links TRBV7-8 to TRBJ2-1, with TRBD1 matching over 9 bases. The CDR3 runs 15 residues. V shed 5 bases, J shed 8 bases, and the junction held 10 bases outside the gene matches. In germline, CDR1 is SGHVS, CDR2 FQNEAQ. CDR3 DNA: TGTGCCAGCAGCCCCCAGGGACAGGGTATGGATGAGCAGTTCTTC. This translates into CASSPQGQGMDEQFF. The whole variable domain, filled in from reference TRBV7-8 and TRBJ2-1, reads GAGVSQSPRYKVAKRGQDVALRCDPISGHVSLFWYQQALGQGPEFLTYFQNEAQLDKSGLPSDRFFAERPEGSVSTLKIQRTQQEDSAVYLCASSPQGQGMDEQFFGPGTRLTVL.

The chain employs TRBV5-6 and TRBJ1-1; a possible D gene is TRBD1 (5 bases). There are 15 residues in the CDR3. With 0 bases removed from V and 3 bases from J, the gap between germline ends came to 12 bases. The germline gives CDR1 SGHDT, CDR2 YYEEEE. CDR3 region: CASSLEVRADTEAFF. CDR3 coding DNA: TGTGCCAGCAGCTTGGAGGTCAGGGCGGACACTGAAGCTTTCTTT.

This chain connects TRBV15 to TRBJ1-2, with 8 bases that match TRBD1. Germline V gene lookup returns CDR1 LNHNV and CDR2 YYDKDF (reference sequence). The V segment lost 5 bases and the J segment 7 bases; nucleotides outside the gene matches: 6. This CDR3 region has 13 residues. CDR3 sequence: CATSEGTGAGYTF. CDR3 nucleotides: TGTGCCACCAGCGAAGGGACAGGAGCTGGCTACACCTTC.

The chain employs TRBV2 and TRBJ2-3; D might be TRBD2 (6 bases). The CDR3 totals 15 residues. Per the germline V gene, CDR1 is SNHLY and CDR2 is FYNNEI. V lost 6 bases, J lost 3 bases, and 16 bases lay in between. The CDR3 nucleotides are TGTGCCAGCAGCCGGGACTCTACAGAGACAGATACGCAGTATTTT. The encoded protein is CASSRDSTETDTQYF.